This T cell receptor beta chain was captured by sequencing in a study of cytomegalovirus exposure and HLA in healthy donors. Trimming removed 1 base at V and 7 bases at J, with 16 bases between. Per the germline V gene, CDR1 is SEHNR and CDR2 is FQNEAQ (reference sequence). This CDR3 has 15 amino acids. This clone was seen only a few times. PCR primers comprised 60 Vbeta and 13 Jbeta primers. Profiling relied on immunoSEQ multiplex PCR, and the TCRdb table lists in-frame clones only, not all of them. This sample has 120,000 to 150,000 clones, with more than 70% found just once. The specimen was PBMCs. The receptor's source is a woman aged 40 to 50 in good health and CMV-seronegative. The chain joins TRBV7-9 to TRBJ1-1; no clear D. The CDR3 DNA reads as TGTGCCAGCAGCTTAGGCTCCAGCACGTCAGGTGAAGCTTTCTTT. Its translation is CASSLGSSTSGEAFF.